The 21 T cell receptor beta chains below were found in one sample sequenced in a study of blood T cell repertoires in COVID-19. TCRdb's copy holds only in-frame clones and misses some; the assay was immunoSEQ multiplex PCR. Altogether about 280,000 clones are present, roughly 90% being singletons, with the ten largest covering 2.2%. The material sequenced was peripheral blood. These receptors all come from a man aged 45 to 65 with acute or convalescent COVID-19.

The chain joins TRBV4-1 to TRBJ1-3, with 9 nucleotides matching TRBD1. Germline-derived CDR1 and CDR2 are MGHRA and YSYEKL. The V segment lost 0 bases and the J segment 1 base; nucleotides outside the gene matches: 4. The CDR3 runs to 17 residues. CDR3 amino acids: CASSQDSGTGSGNTIYF. In nucleotides, the CDR3 is TGCGCCAGCAGCCAAGATTCTGGGACAGGGTCTGGAAACACCATATATTTT.

The V gene is TRBV7-2, the J gene TRBJ1-1; D is possibly TRBD1 (6 bases). Germline lookup yields CDR1 SGHTA and CDR2 FQGNSA. The CDR3 has 15 residues. Trimming took off 6 bases at V and 0 bases at J, with 14 bases between the two ends. The CDR3 coding sequence is TGTGCCAGCAGTGCTAGACAGGTATTGAACACTGAAGCTTTCTTT. Translated: CASSARQVLNTEAFF. Full variable domain (rest looked up from reference TRBV7-2 and TRBJ1-1): GAGVSQSPSNKVTEKGKDVELRCDPISGHTALYWYRQSLGQGLEFLIYFQGNSAPDKSGLPSDRFSAERTGGSVSTLTIQRTQQEDSAVYLCASSARQVLNTEAFFGQGTRLTVV.

CDR3 DNA sequence: TGTGCCAGCAGCATACAAACCGGGACAGGGTCCTACGAGCAGTACTTC. Protein product: CASSIQTGTGSYEQYF. The rearrangement joins TRBV7-2 to TRBJ2-7; TRBD1 agrees at 9 bases. Per germline, CDR1 SGHTA and CDR2 FQGNSA. This CDR3 has 16 residues. Unmatched junction bases numbered 9, after V lost 5 bases and J lost 1 base.

The chain employs TRBV6-5 and TRBJ1-3; tentatively, D is TRBD1 (5 bases). The germline V gene encodes CDR1 MNHEY and CDR2 SVGAGI. The CDR3 is 15 residues long. V lost 6 bases and J lost 2, with 14 bases in between. CDR3 coding DNA: TGTGCCAGCAGCCCGGAGCGGGGCGCTGGAAACACCATATATTTT. This encodes CASSPERGAGNTIYF.

The chain is built from TRBV3-1 (or the pseudogene TRBV3-2) and TRBJ1-2, with 8 bases that match TRBD1. The CDR3 has 15 residues. V lost 4 bases and J lost 3; bases outside the gene matches: 7. Germline CDR1 reads LGHDT; CDR2 reads YNNKEL (reference sequence). CDR3 region: CASSPRTGIYYGYTF. In nucleotides, the CDR3 is TGTGCCAGCAGCCCCCGGACAGGGATTTACTATGGCTACACCTTC.

This rearrangement joins TRBV5-1 to TRBJ2-5; a possible D gene is TRBD1 (5 bases). The germline V gene encodes CDR1 SGHRS and CDR2 YFSETQ. The CDR3 extends over 13 amino acids. V lost 3 bases and J lost 7, with 13 bases in between. The CDR3 protein is CASSSDGQGTQYF. CDR3 sequence (DNA): TGCGCCAGCAGCTCGGACGGTCAGGGGACCCAGTACTTC.

The chain recombines TRBV6-5 with TRBJ2-7; D is perhaps TRBD1 (7 bases). Germline V gives CDR1 MNHEY, CDR2 SVGAGI. The CDR3 is made up of 14 amino acids. Trimming removed 7 bases from V and 4 bases from J, with 17 bases in between. The CDR3 nucleotides are TGTGCCAGCACCGACGGGGGCAGGGGGTACGAGCAGTACTTC. It yields the protein CASTDGGRGYEQYF.

V usage is TRBV9 and J usage is TRBJ1-1; 7 bases fit TRBD1. CDR3 length equals 15 residues. V shed 1 base and J 2 bases; nucleotides not matched to a gene: 5. Germline V CDR1 and CDR2: SGDLS, YYNGEE. The CDR3 region has the DNA TGTGCCAGCAGCGTACAGGGACAGCAAAACACTGAAGCTTTCTTT. Translation gives CASSVQGQQNTEAFF.

CDR3 sequence: CASSPPPGGAREKLFF. CDR3 in DNA: TGTGCCAGCAGTCCCCCACCGGGGGGGGCTAGAGAAAAACTGTTTTTT. The chain uses TRBV2 and TRBJ1-4; a possible D gene is TRBD1 (6 bases). The CDR3 is 16 residues long. From germline, CDR1 is SNHLY and CDR2 FYNNEI. Deletions cut 5 bases from V and 8 bases from J, with 21 bases between. Supplemented by reference TRBV2 and TRBJ1-4, the full variable domain reads EPEVTQTPSHQVTQMGQEVILRCVPISNHLYFYWYRQILGQKVEFLVSFYNNEISEKSEIFDDQFSVERPDGSNFTLKIRSTKLEDSAMYFCASSPPPGGAREKLFFGSGTQLSVL.

This clone was recorded only once. The rearrangement links TRBV5-1 to TRBJ2-2, with 8 bases lining up with TRBD2. Germline V gene sequence: CDR1 SGHRS, CDR2 YFSETQ. There are 15 residues in the CDR3. V dropped 2 bases and J dropped 3; count of bases not matched to a gene: 3. The CDR3 loop reads CASSLPAGDTGELFF. The CDR3 DNA reads as TGCGCCAGCAGCTTACCAGCGGGGGACACCGGGGAGCTGTTTTTT. Supplemented by reference TRBV5-1 and TRBJ2-2, the full variable domain reads KAGVTQTPRYLIKTRGQQVTLSCSPISGHRSVSWYQQTPGQGLQFLFEYFSETQRNKGNFPGRFSGRQFSNSRSEMNVSTLELGDSALYLCASSLPAGDTGELFFGEGSRLTVL.

This chain joins TRBV18 and TRBJ2-7, with 7 nucleotides matching TRBD1. This CDR3 is built from 14 residues. Germline CDR1 reads KGHSH; CDR2 reads LQKENI. V shed 4 bases and J 2 bases; nucleotides not matched to a gene: 5. The CDR3: CASSLSGGPYEQYF. In DNA form, the CDR3 reads TGTGCCAGCTCACTCTCAGGGGGTCCCTACGAGCAGTACTTC.

The chain is built from TRBV7-2 and TRBJ2-2; 9 bases are shared with TRBD1. Unmatched junction bases numbered 7, after V lost 6 bases and J lost 5 bases. The CDR3 has 15 amino acids. The germline gives CDR1 SGHTA, CDR2 FQGNSA. The CDR3 DNA reads as TGTGCCAGCAGGTCGGGGACAGGGAGGACCGGGGAGCTGTTTTTT. It encodes CASRSGTGRTGELFF.

The CDR3 region has the DNA TGCGCCAGCAGCTTCGGACAGGGGGCCGCCTTTGAAGCTTTCTTT. It is translated as CASSFGQGAAFEAFF. V gene TRBV5-1 combines with J gene TRBJ1-1; 11 bases agree with TRBD1. Germline V gives CDR1 SGHRS, CDR2 YFSETQ. CDR3 size: 15 residues. The V gene end was trimmed by 2 bases and the J gene end by 7 bases; junction bases not matched to a gene: 7.

This clone was counted a few times. J is TRBJ1-2 and V is TRBV5-1; D remains unclear. The CDR3 spans 15 residues. CDR1 SGHRS and CDR2 YFSETQ come from the germline V gene. The V end was cut by 4 bases, the J end by 4 bases, with 17 bases between. The CDR3 coding sequence is TGCGCCAGCAGCCCAGGTGGCAGGTCGCCCTATGGCTACACCTTC. It specifies CASSPGGRSPYGYTF. Full variable domain (missing parts from reference TRBV5-1 and TRBJ1-2): KAGVTQTPRYLIKTRGQQVTLSCSPISGHRSVSWYQQTPGQGLQFLFEYFSETQRNKGNFPGRFSGRQFSNSRSEMNVSTLELGDSALYLCASSPGGRSPYGYTFGSGTRLTVV.

The chain combines TRBV11-2 with TRBJ1-1; D is ambiguous. CDR3 size: 13 residues. Germline V gene lookup returns CDR1 SGHAT and CDR2 FQNNGV. V was clipped by 7 bases and J by 1 base, with 10 bases between them. In DNA, the CDR3 is TGTGCCAGCACCCGTACTTCGAACACTGAAGCTTTCTTT. As protein: CASTRTSNTEAFF.

The sample holds a few counts of this clone. CDR3 DNA: TGTGCCAGCAGCCGGGGACAGGGACCCTACGAGCAGTACTTC. It encodes CASSRGQGPYEQYF. The chain uses TRBV9 and TRBJ2-7; 9 nucleotides agree with TRBD1. V shed 4 bases and J 2 bases; nucleotides not matched to a gene: 4. Germline V gives CDR1 SGDLS, CDR2 YYNGEE. CDR3 size: 14 residues.

For this clone: Other DNA sequences in this sample translate to the same CDR3. This CDR3 is CASSLGGPYEQYF. In DNA, the CDR3 is TGTGCCAGCAGCTTAGGGGGGCCCTACGAGCAGTACTTC. The chain combines TRBV11-3 with TRBJ2-7; tentatively, D is TRBD1 (6 bases). This CDR3 is 13 amino acids long. The germline CDR1 and CDR2 sequences are SGHNT and YENEEA. Trimming left V 1 base short and J 2 bases short, with 6 bases between.

The J gene is TRBJ2-2, the V gene TRBV30, with 8 bases that match TRBD2. CDR1 and CDR2 (germline): GTSNPN, SVGIG (reference sequence). The CDR3 has 15 amino acids. The ends lost 4 bases at V and 7 bases at J; junction bases unmatched: 11. For the CDR3, the DNA is TGTGCCTGGACCTTCGGGGGGGCCAGGGGCGGGGAGCTGTTTTTT. It specifies CAWTFGGARGGELFF.

V is TRBV6-1 and J is TRBJ2-4; 7 bases are a match to TRBD1. V lost 2 bases to trimming and J lost 6 bases; unmatched junction nucleotides: 4. The CDR3 is 14 residues long. Germline CDR1 MNHNS, CDR2 SASEGT. The CDR3 DNA reads TGTGCCAGCAGTGAACCTGGACAGGTAAACATTCAGTACTTC. Protein: CASSEPGQVNIQYF.

This rearrangement joins TRBV3-1 (or the pseudogene TRBV3-2) to TRBJ2-2; the D is unclear. V lost 3 bases to trimming and J lost 1 base, with 9 bases between them. CDR1 is LGHDT, CDR2 YNNKEL, per germline (reference sequence). The CDR3 totals 15 residues. CDR3 in DNA: TGTGCCAGCAGCCAGTACGAGCGGAACACCGGGGAGCTGTTTTTT. This encodes CASSQYERNTGELFF.

This chain uses TRBV15 with TRBJ1-3; possible D gene TRBD1, 6 bases. The CDR3 is 18 residues long. CDR1 LNHNV and CDR2 YYDKDF come from the germline V gene (reference sequence). V was trimmed by 0 bases and J by 0 bases, leaving 15 bases between them. The CDR3 sequence is CATSREQGFSRSGNTIYF. CDR3 DNA sequence: TGTGCCACCAGCAGAGAACAGGGTTTTTCCCGCTCTGGAAACACCATATATTTT.